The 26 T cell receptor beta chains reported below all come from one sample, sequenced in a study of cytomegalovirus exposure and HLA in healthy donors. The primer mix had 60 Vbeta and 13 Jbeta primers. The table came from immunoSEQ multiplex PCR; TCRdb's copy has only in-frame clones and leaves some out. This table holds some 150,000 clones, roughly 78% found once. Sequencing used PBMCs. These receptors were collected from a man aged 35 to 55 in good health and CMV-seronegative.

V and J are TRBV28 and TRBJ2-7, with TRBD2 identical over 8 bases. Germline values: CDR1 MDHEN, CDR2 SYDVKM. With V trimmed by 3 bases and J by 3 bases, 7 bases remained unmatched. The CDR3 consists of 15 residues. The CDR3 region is CASSFRARGVYEQYF. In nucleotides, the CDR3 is TGTGCCAGCAGTTTTCGGGCGCGGGGGGTCTACGAGCAGTACTTC.

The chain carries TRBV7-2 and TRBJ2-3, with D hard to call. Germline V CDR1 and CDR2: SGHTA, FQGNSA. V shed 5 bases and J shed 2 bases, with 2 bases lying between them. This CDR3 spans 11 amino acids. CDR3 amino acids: CASSHTDTQYF. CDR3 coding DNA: TGTGCCAGCAGCCACACAGATACGCAGTATTTT.

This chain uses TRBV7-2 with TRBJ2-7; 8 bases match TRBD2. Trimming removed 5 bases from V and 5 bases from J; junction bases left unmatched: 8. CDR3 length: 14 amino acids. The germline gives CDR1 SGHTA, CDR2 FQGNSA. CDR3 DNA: TGTGCCAGCAGCCAAATGGCGGGAGGCAACGAGCAGTACTTC. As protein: CASSQMAGGNEQYF.

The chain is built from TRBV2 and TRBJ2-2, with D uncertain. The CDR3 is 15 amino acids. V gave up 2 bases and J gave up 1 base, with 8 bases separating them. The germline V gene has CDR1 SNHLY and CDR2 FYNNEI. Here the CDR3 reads CASSETVMNTGELFF. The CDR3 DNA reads TGTGCCAGCAGTGAAACAGTAATGAACACCGGGGAGCTGTTTTTT.

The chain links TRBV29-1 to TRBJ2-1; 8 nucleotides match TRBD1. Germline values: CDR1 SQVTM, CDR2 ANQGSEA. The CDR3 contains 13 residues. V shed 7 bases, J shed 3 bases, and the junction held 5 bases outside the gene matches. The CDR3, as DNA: TGCAGCGGATCAGGGGGCTTCTACAATGAGCAGTTCTTC. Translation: CSGSGGFYNEQFF.

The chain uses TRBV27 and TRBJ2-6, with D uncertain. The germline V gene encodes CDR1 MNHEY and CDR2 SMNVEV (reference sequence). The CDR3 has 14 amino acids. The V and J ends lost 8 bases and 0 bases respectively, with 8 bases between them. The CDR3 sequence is CASSVYSGANVLTF. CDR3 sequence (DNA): TGTGCCAGCTCAGTATACTCTGGGGCCAACGTCCTGACTTTC.

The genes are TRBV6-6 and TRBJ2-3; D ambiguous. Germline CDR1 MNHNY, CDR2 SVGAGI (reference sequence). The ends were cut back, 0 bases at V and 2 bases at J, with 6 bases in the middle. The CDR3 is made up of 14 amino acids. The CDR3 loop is CASSYSEITDTQYF. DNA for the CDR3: TGTGCCAGCAGTTACTCAGAGATCACAGATACGCAGTATTTT.

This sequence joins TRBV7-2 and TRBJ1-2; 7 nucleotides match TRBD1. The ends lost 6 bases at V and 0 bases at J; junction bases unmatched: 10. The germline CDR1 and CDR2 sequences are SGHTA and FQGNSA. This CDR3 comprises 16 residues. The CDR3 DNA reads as TGTGCCAGCAGATGGGTCCAAGGGGGCCCTAACTATGGCTACACCTTC. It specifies CASRWVQGGPNYGYTF. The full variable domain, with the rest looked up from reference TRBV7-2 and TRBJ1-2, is GAGVSQSPSNKVTEKGKDVELRCDPISGHTALYWYRQSLGQGLEFLIYFQGNSAPDKSGLPSDRFSAERTGGSVSTLTIQRTQQEDSAVYLCASRWVQGGPNYGYTFGSGTRLTVV.

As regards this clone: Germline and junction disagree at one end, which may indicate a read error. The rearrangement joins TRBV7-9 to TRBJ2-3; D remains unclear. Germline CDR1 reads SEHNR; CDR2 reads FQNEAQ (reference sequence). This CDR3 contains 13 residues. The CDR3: CASSPPDEDSCEF. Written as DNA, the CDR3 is TGTGCCAGCAGCCCGCCGGATGAAGACTCTTGCGAATTT. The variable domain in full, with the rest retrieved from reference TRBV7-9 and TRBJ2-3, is DTGVSQNPRHKITKRGQNVTFRCDPISEHNRLYWYRQTLGQGPEFLTYFQNEAQLEKSRLLSDRFSAERPKGSFSTLEIQRTEQGDSAMYLCASSPPDEDSCEFGPGTRLTVL.

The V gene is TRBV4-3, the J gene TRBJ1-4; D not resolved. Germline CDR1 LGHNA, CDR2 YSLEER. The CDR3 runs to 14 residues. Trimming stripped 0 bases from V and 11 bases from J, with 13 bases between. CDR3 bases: TGCGCCAGCAGCCAAGAGGTCAACAGCGGGAAACTGTTTTTT. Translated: CASSQEVNSGKLFF.

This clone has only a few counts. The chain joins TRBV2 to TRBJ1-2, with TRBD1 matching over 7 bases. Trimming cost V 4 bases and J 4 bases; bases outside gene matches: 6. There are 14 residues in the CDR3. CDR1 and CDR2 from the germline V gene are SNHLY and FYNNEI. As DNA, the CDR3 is TGTGCCAGCAGTGGAAGGGGGCACCTCTATGGCTACACCTTC. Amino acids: CASSGRGHLYGYTF.

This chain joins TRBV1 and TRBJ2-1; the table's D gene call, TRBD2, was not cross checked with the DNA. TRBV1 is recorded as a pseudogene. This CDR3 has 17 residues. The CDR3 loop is CTSSQAPLAGVINEQFF. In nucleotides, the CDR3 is TGCACCAGCAGCCAAGCTCCGCTAGCGGGAGTTATCAATGAGCAGTTCTTC.

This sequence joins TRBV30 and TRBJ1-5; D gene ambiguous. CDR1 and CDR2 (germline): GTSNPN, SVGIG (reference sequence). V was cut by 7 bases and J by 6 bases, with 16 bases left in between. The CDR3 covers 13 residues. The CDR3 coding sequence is TGTGCCTCCTCCTCCGGGTTTGGTCAGCCCCAGCATTTT. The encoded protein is CASSSGFGQPQHF.

The CDR3: CASSFDRGVGYTF. The CDR3 DNA follows: TGCGCCAGCAGCTTCGACAGGGGAGTTGGCTACACCTTC. V and J are TRBV5-1 and TRBJ1-2; 8 bases are shared with TRBD1. The CDR3 is 13 residues long. V lost 2 bases and J lost 7; bases outside the gene matches: 4. Germline V gene sequence: CDR1 SGHRS, CDR2 YFSETQ.

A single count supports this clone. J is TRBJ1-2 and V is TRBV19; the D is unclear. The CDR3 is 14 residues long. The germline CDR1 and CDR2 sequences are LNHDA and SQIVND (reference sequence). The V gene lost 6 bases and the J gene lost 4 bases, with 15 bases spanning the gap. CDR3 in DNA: TGTGCCAGTAGAAACTCCGGCGGCGGCTATGGCTACACCTTC. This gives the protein CASRNSGGGYGYTF.

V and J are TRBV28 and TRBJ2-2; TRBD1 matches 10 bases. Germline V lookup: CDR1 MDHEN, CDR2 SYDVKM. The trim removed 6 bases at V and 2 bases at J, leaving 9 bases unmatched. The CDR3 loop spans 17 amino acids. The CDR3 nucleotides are TGTGCCAGCAGACGGGACAGGGGAGGGGCAAACACCGGGGAGCTGTTTTTT. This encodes CASRRDRGGANTGELFF. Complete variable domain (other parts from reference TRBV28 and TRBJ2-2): DVKVTQSSRYLVKRTGEKVFLECVQDMDHENMFWYRQDPGLGLRLIYFSYDVKMKEKGDIPEGYSVSREKKERFSLILESASTNQTSMYLCASRRDRGGANTGELFFGEGSRLTVL.

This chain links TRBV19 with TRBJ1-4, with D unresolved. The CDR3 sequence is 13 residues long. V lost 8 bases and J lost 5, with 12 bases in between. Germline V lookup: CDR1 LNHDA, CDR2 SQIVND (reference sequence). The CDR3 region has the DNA TGTGCCAGTGCGGGAAGGGCGAATGAAAAACTGTTTTTT. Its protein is CASAGRANEKLFF.

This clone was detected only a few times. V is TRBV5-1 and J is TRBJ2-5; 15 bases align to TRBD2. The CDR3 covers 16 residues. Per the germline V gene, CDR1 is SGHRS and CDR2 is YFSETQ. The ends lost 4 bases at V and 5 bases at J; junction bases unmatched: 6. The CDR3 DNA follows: TGCGCCAGCAGCCGAGGACTAGCGGGAGGGTTGGAGACCCAGTACTTC. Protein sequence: CASSRGLAGGLETQYF.

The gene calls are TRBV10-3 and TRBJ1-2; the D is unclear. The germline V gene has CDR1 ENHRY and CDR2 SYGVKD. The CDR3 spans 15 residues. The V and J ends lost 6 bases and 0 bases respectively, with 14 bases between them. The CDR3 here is CAIRDDSFSNYGYTF. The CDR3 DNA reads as TGTGCCATCAGAGACGATAGCTTCTCTAACTATGGCTACACCTTC.

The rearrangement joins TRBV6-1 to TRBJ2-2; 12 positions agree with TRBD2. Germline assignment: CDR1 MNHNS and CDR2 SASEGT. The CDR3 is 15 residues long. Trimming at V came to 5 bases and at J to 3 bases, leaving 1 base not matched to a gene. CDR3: CASSPSGRDTGELFF. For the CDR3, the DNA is TGTGCCAGCAGTCCTAGCGGGAGGGACACCGGGGAGCTGTTTTTT.

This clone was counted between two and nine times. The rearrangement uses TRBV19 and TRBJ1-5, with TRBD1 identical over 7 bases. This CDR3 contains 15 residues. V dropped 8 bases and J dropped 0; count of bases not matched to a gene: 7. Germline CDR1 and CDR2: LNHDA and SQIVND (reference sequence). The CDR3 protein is CASAGQRYSNQPQHF. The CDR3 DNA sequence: TGTGCCAGTGCGGGACAGAGATATAGCAATCAGCCCCAGCATTTT.

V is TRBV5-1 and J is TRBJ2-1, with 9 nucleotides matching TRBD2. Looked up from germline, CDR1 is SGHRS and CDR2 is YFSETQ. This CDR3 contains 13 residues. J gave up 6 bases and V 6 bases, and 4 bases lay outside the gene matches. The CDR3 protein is CASNPGLANEQFF. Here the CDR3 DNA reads TGCGCCAGCAATCCGGGACTAGCCAATGAGCAGTTCTTC.

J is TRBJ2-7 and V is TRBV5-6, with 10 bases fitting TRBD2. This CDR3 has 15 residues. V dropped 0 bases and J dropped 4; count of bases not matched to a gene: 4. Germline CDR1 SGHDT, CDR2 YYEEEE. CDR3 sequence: CASSLGSGRGYEQYF. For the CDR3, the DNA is TGTGCCAGCAGCTTGGGGAGCGGGAGGGGGTACGAGCAGTACTTC.

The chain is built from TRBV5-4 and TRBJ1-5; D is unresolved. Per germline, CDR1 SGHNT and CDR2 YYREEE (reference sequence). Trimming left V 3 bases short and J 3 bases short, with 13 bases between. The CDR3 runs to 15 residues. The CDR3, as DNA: TGTGCCAGCAGCTCGTCTCCAGGCCCCAATCAGCCCCAGCATTTT. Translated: CASSSSPGPNQPQHF.

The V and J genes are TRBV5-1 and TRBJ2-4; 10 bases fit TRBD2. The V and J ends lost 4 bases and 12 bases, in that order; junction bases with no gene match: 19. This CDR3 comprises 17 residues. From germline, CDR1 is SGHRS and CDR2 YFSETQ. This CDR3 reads CASSLGLAEARVTSQYF. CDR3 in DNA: TGCGCCAGCAGCCTCGGACTAGCGGAAGCTCGGGTTACCAGTCAGTACTTC.

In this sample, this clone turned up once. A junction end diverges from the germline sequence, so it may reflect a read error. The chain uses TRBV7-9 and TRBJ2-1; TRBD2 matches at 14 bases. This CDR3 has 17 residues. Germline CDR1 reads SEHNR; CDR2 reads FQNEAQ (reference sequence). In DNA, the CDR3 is TGTTCCAGCAGCCTGACTAGCGGGAGGGCCCGGCGAAATGAGCAGTTCTTC. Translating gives CSSSLTSGRARRNEQFF.